Following are 23 T cell receptor beta chains from one sample sequenced in a study of OX40 agonist ivuxolimab in advanced cancers. The table came from immunoSEQ multiplex PCR; TCRdb's copy has only in-frame clones and leaves some out. The data show 55,000 to 80,000 clones, 84% seen once. The specimen comprised CD4+ or CD8+ T cells sorted from blood, sampled in a trial of the OX40 agonist ivuxolimab. These TCRs come from an adult with an advanced solid tumor such as melanoma, head and neck, liver or kidney cancer.

The J gene is TRBJ2-7, the V gene TRBV5-1; tentative D call: TRBD2 (6 bases). Trimming stripped 4 bases from V and 7 bases from J, with 27 bases between. The length of the CDR3 is 17 residues. Germline CDR1 and CDR2: SGHRS and YFSETQ. CDR3 coding DNA: TGCGCCAGCAGCCCCCGACGGGATCCTAGCGTCAGCCGGGAGCAGTACTTC. As protein: CASSPRRDPSVSREQYF.

V gene TRBV5-1 combines with J gene TRBJ2-7; 10 bases are a match to TRBD2. The germline gives CDR1 SGHRS, CDR2 YFSETQ. This CDR3 has 16 residues. The J segment lost 1 base and the V segment lost 2 bases, leaving 6 bases of the junction unmatched. The CDR3 region is CASSFISGGSSYEQYF. As DNA, the CDR3 is TGCGCCAGCAGCTTTATTAGCGGGGGGTCGTCCTACGAGCAGTACTTC.

The chain carries TRBV7-9 and TRBJ2-5; D is perhaps TRBD1 or TRBD2 (5 bases each). The CDR3 runs 14 residues. V was trimmed by 5 bases and J by 2 bases, leaving 12 bases between them. Germline CDR1 is SEHNR and CDR2 is FQNEAQ (reference sequence). The CDR3 nucleotides read TGTGCCAGCAGCCCCTCGTGGGGGCAAGAGACCCAGTACTTC. Its translation: CASSPSWGQETQYF.

The rearrangement links TRBV14 to TRBJ2-7; 7 positions match TRBD1. Germline V gene data show CDR1 as SGHDN and CDR2 as FVKESK. There are 14 residues in the CDR3. The junction had 3 bases not matched to a gene; V was cut back by 1 base and J by 3 bases. CDR3 DNA sequence: TGTGCCAGCAGCCAAGTAGGGGGCAGCTACGAGCAGTACTTC. It yields the protein CASSQVGGSYEQYF.

The chain couples TRBV5-1 to TRBJ2-1; TRBD2 matches 11 bases. The CDR3 has 17 amino acids. V lost 0 bases and J lost 3; bases outside the gene matches: 5. Germline loops: CDR1 SGHRS, CDR2 YFSETQ. The CDR3 sequence: CASSLVSGTSGYNEQFF. The CDR3 DNA follows: TGCGCCAGCAGCTTGGTCTCCGGGACTAGCGGCTACAATGAGCAGTTCTTC.

This clone was detected only once. The J gene is TRBJ1-2, the V gene TRBV28, with D perhaps TRBD1 (5 bases). This CDR3 comprises 13 residues. Germline values: CDR1 MDHEN, CDR2 SYDVKM. V lost 3 bases, J lost 8 bases, and 13 bases lay in between. CDR3 loop: CASSFLRVEGYTF. The DNA for the CDR3 is TGTGCCAGCAGTTTCCTCAGGGTTGAGGGCTACACCTTC.

The J gene is TRBJ2-7, the V gene TRBV29-1, with a possible D match to TRBD2 (6 bases). Germline lookup yields CDR1 SQVTM and CDR2 ANQGSEA. This CDR3 is built from 13 residues. Trimming removed 3 bases at V and 2 bases at J, with 11 bases between. In DNA, the CDR3 is TGCAGCGTTGATGCGGGAAACACCTACGAGCAGTACTTC. As protein: CSVDAGNTYEQYF.

The chain combines TRBV11-2 with TRBJ2-5; no clear D gene. Germline V gene sequence: CDR1 SGHAT, CDR2 FQNNGV. V lost 3 bases and J lost 2, with 4 bases in between. This CDR3 region has 12 residues. CDR3 nucleotides: TGTGCCAGCAGCTTGTGGCAAGAGACCCAGTACTTC. This sequence encodes CASSLWQETQYF.

This chain joins TRBV11-1 and TRBJ2-5, with D perhaps matching TRBD2 (5 bases). Trimming pared 1 base from V and 2 bases from J, leaving 8 bases between. Germline CDR1 reads SGHAT; CDR2 reads FQDESV (reference sequence). The CDR3 totals 14 residues. CDR3 protein: CASSLDGNQETQYF. CDR3 coding DNA: TGTGCCAGCAGCTTAGACGGGAATCAAGAGACCCAGTACTTC.

The V and J genes are TRBV28 and TRBJ1-6, with a weak D call TRBD1 (6 bases). Germline V gene data show CDR1 as MDHEN and CDR2 as SYDVKM. Trimming shortened V by 6 bases and J by 4 bases, and 13 bases separated the two germline ends. The length of the CDR3 is 15 residues. This chain's CDR3 is CASRVGGGYNSPLHF. CDR3 DNA: TGTGCCAGCAGGGTCGGGGGCGGTTATAATTCACCCCTCCACTTT.

CDR3 sequence reads: CASSSGPTGTDTQYF. The CDR3 DNA is TGTGCCAGCAGTTCGGGACCGACTGGGACAGATACGCAGTATTTT. This chain links TRBV27 with TRBJ2-3, with D perhaps given as TRBD1 or TRBD2 (5 bases each). The CDR3 runs to 15 residues. The V and J ends lost 4 bases and 3 bases respectively, with 14 bases between them. Per germline, CDR1 MNHEY and CDR2 SMNVEV (reference sequence).

This clone has a single count. The gene calls are TRBV5-1 and TRBJ1-1; weak D call: TRBD1 (6 bases). The CDR3 spans 15 residues. V lost 4 bases and J 1 base, leaving 14 bases between the germline ends. From germline, CDR1 is SGHRS and CDR2 YFSETQ. The CDR3 here is CASSTGQTPNTEAFF. In DNA, the CDR3 is TGCGCCAGCAGCACCGGACAGACGCCGAACACTGAAGCTTTCTTT.

The chain recombines TRBV14 with TRBJ2-1; 12 positions match TRBD2. J lost 4 bases, V lost 8 bases, and 6 bases had no gene match. Germline assignment: CDR1 SGHDN and CDR2 FVKESK. The CDR3 covers 15 residues. CDR3 nucleotides: TGTGCCAGCTTCCCACTAGCGGGGGGTTACAATGAGCAGTTCTTC. The encoded protein is CASFPLAGGYNEQFF.

The V and J genes are TRBV27 and TRBJ2-7; 9 nucleotides align to TRBD1. The germline V gene has CDR1 MNHEY and CDR2 SMNVEV (reference sequence). The trim removed 5 bases at V and 5 bases at J, leaving 10 bases unmatched. This CDR3 comprises 15 residues. The CDR3 spells CASSPRSDRGNEQYF. The CDR3 DNA reads TGTGCCAGCAGTCCCCGTTCGGACAGGGGAAACGAGCAGTACTTC.

This rearrangement joins TRBV18 to TRBJ2-7; TRBD2 aligns across 7 bases. The CDR3 is 14 amino acids. Germline loops: CDR1 KGHSH, CDR2 LQKENI. Losses at the gene ends were 1 base for V and 6 bases for J; bases not matched to a gene: 6. In DNA, the CDR3 is TGTGCCAGCTCACCACGGCAGTGGGAGGGCGAGCAGTACTTC. Translation gives CASSPRQWEGEQYF.

The table lists this clone with a few counts. This chain connects TRBV5-1 to TRBJ1-2; D ambiguous. Germline CDR1 reads SGHRS; CDR2 reads YFSETQ. Trimming pared 0 bases from V and 2 bases from J, leaving 5 bases between. The length of the CDR3 is 13 residues. CDR3 amino acids: CASSLGENYGYTF. The CDR3 nucleotides read TGCGCCAGCAGCTTGGGAGAAAACTATGGCTACACCTTC.

V gene TRBV11-3 combines with J gene TRBJ2-7, with unresolved D. This CDR3 contains 12 residues. Trimming took off 5 bases at V and 6 bases at J, with 11 bases between the two ends. Germline CDR1 is SGHNT and CDR2 is YENEEA. In DNA, the CDR3 is TGTGCCAGCAGCCCGATGGAATCCGAGCAGTACTTC. As protein: CASSPMESEQYF.

V usage is TRBV5-4 and J usage is TRBJ1-6; D is perhaps TRBD1 (5 bases). In germline, CDR1 is SGHNT, CDR2 YYREEE (reference sequence). Trimming removed 4 bases at V and 5 bases at J, with 10 bases between. The CDR3 runs 14 residues. CDR3 amino acids: CASSLGGDNSPLHF. DNA of the CDR3: TGTGCCAGCAGCCTGGGGGGGGATAATTCACCCCTCCACTTT.

V gene TRBV4-3 combines with J gene TRBJ1-2; 7 bases align to TRBD1. V shed 1 base and J 7 bases; nucleotides not matched to a gene: 6. Germline V CDR1 and CDR2: LGHNA, YSLEER. This CDR3 spans 14 amino acids. CDR3 protein: CASSQGQGYAGYTF. The CDR3 bases are TGCGCCAGCAGCCAAGGACAGGGATACGCTGGCTACACCTTC.

This chain joins TRBV15 and TRBJ2-7, with unresolved D. With 0 bases removed from V and 3 bases from J, the gap between germline ends came to 9 bases. CDR3 size: 14 residues. Germline CDR1 is LNHNV and CDR2 is YYDKDF (reference sequence). CDR3 sequence reads: CATSRDQNSYEQYF. In DNA form, the CDR3 reads TGTGCCACCAGCAGAGATCAGAACAGCTACGAGCAGTACTTC.

The V and J genes are TRBV13 and TRBJ1-2; TRBD1 might be the D (6 bases). The CDR3 has 16 residues. Germline V gene lookup returns CDR1 PRHDT and CDR2 FYEKMQ (reference sequence). V was cut by 0 bases and J by 4 bases, with 15 bases left in between. The CDR3 DNA follows: TGTGCCAGCAGCTTAGGCATGGGACATGAAGGCTATGGCTACACCTTC. As protein: CASSLGMGHEGYGYTF. The full variable domain, with the rest looked up from reference TRBV13 and TRBJ1-2, is AAGVIQSPRHLIKEKRETATLKCYPIPRHDTVYWYQQGPGQDPQFLISFYEKMQSDKGSIPDRFSAQQFSDYHSELNMSSLELGDSALYFCASSLGMGHEGYGYTFGSGTRLTVV.

This clone was observed a single time. The CDR3 bases are TGTGCCAGCAGTTCCCCGGGAGCAGACTACGAGCAGTACTTC. Translated, it gives CASSSPGADYEQYF. The chain uses TRBV6-5 and TRBJ2-7; possibly TRBD2 for D (6 bases). Per germline, CDR1 MNHEY and CDR2 SVGAGI. The CDR3 length is 14 residues. The V end was cut by 4 bases, the J end by 3 bases, with 13 bases between.

This clone was recorded once. The V gene is TRBV9, the J gene TRBJ2-1; 9 bases map to TRBD1. Looked up from germline, CDR1 is SGDLS and CDR2 is YYNGEE. V shed 2 bases, J shed 8 bases, and the junction held 14 bases outside the gene matches. The CDR3 covers 17 residues. The CDR3 DNA reads TGTGCCAGCAGCGTCTCACTACAGGGGGCGCCTGGCGATGAGCAGTTCTTC. It yields the protein CASSVSLQGAPGDEQFF. The whole variable domain, remainder taken from reference TRBV9 and TRBJ2-1, is DSGVTQTPKHLITATGQRVTLRCSPRSGDLSVYWYQQSLDQGLQFLIQYYNGEERAKGNILERFSAQQFPDLHSELNLSSLELGDSALYFCASSVSLQGAPGDEQFFGPGTRLTVL.